Listed below are T cell receptor beta chains from one sample, sequenced in a study of shared clonotypes between healthy human individuals. Profiled with immunoSEQ multiplex PCR; TCRdb holds only in-frame clones, not every one. Seen here are some 900,000 clones, more than 75% observed once, and the top ten hold roughly 1.5%. The sample consisted of memory CD4+ T cells sorted from blood. Receptors originate from a man between 18 and 35 years old in good health. CDR3s include the opening cysteine and the closing phenylalanine or tryptophan. Each record gives: clone size, J gene, V gene, CDR3 protein. Not every row has a clone size; where given, it reads once, few, many or a size class.

NA	TRBJ1-1	TRBV6-5	CASSPLTNTEAFF
NA	TRBJ2-3	TRBV7-2	CASSSRGGGTDTQYF
NA	TRBJ2-7	TRBV6-6	CASSYSGTGSYEQYF
NA	TRBJ2-2	TRBV7-3	CASSLTPFTGELFF
NA	TRBJ1-2	TRBV6-5	CASTHGQFSNYGYTF
NA	TRBJ1-3	TRBV5-1	CASSDGQGIGNTIYF
NA	TRBJ2-2	TRBV18	CASSPFGQPNTGELFF
NA	TRBJ1-1	TRBV7-9	CASSLDTGSTEAFF
NA	TRBJ2-2	TRBV6-5	CASSYVRRFNTGELFF
few	TRBJ1-2	TRBV5-1	CASSLAGDYGYTF
many	TRBJ1-6	TRBV5-6	CASSRTGLAYNSPLHF
NA	TRBJ1-5	TRBV4-1	CASSREGANQPQHF
NA	TRBJ2-4	TRBV29-1	CSVEDRQGSVENIQYF
few	TRBJ2-1	TRBV27	CASAPGLAEWGEQFF
NA	TRBJ2-3	TRBV29-1	CSVEIGSTDTQYF
NA	TRBJ1-5	TRBV10-2	CASGSPQHF
NA	TRBJ1-1	TRBV30	CAWSALRQGGAFF
NA	TRBJ1-5	TRBV12-5	CASGLVVGGSNQPQHF
NA	TRBJ2-7	TRBV7-6	CASSLAWGNSYEQYF
many	TRBJ1-1	TRBV5-1	CASSLRENTEAFF
NA	TRBJ2-1	TRBV29-1	CSGRSGHEQFF
NA	TRBJ1-2	TRBV30	CAWSLEGGYTF
few	TRBJ1-1	TRBV19	CASSPVALNTEAFF
few	TRBJ1-1	TRBV29-1	CSVEAGAREAFF
few	TRBJ1-1	TRBV7-6	CASSPKVGFAFF
NA	TRBJ1-5	TRBV6-1	CASSEAIFRQGTYQPQHF
NA	TRBJ1-6	TRBV5-1	CASSPGQGGSPLHF
NA	TRBJ1-4	TRBV18	CASSPSLQGIQGEKLFF
NA	TRBJ1-5	TRBV6-1	CASSEAVRSNQPQHF
NA	TRBJ2-5	TRBV5-1	CASSLEGGGSQETQYF
once	TRBJ1-3	TRBV18	CASSTGSSGNTIYF
NA	TRBJ1-1	TRBV19	CASSAVGGTRNTEAFF
NA	TRBJ2-5	TRBV4-3	CASSQDLPSSGAWGETQYF
NA	TRBJ2-7	TRBV7-2	CASSLGTGFGEQYF
NA	TRBJ2-3	TRBV6-5	CASSYSVSSTDTQYF
NA	TRBJ2-7	TRBV5-1	CASSSNYEQYF
NA	TRBJ2-3	TRBV11-1	CASSLAGADTQYF
NA	TRBJ1-2	TRBV28	CASKGTDNYGYTF
NA	TRBJ1-2	TRBV5-6	CASSLAGPRESNYGYTF
NA	TRBJ2-5	TRBV28	CASSHSGGRQETQYF
NA	TRBJ2-3	TRBV6-1	CASSGGQGARDTQYF
NA	TRBJ1-5	TRBV5-6	CASSLEAGPGRNQPQHF
NA	TRBJ2-1	TRBV9	CASSPRDRASGEQFF
NA	TRBJ1-5	TRBV14	CASSRRGPNQPQHF
few	TRBJ2-2	TRBV10-3	CATGTKMNTGELFF
NA	TRBJ2-1	TRBV4-1	CASSQLPGLAGLYNEQFF
NA	TRBJ1-2	TRBV25-1	CASSVHTEGSKYGYTF
NA	TRBJ1-3	TRBV9	CASSVDRTDTIYF